A selection of T cell receptor beta chains follows, all from one sample in a study of spatial heterogeneity in lung cancer. MiXCR was run by TCRdb on the 5' RACE reads, yielding one entry per CDR3 protein. The repertoire holds a few thousand distinct CDR3 sequences, with around an eighth as singletons. The sequenced sample was lung tumor tissue, obtained at surgery. These receptors were obtained from a male donor with early-stage non-small cell lung cancer. Each CDR3 is given with its conserved first and last residue. The order of the fields is CDR3 length, clone size, D gene, V gene, J gene, CDR3 DNA, CDR3 protein. A D gene is named only where the DNA matches it firmly. The size of a clone is reported for some rows only, either as once, few or many, or as a class for expanded clones.

>15|many|NA|TRBV12-3/TRBV12-4|TRBJ2-2
TGTGCCAGCAGTTTAGCTTCCACCCCCACCGGGGAGCTGTTTTTT
CASSLASTPTGELFF
>13|NA|NA|TRBV11-2|TRBJ2-5
TGTGCCAGCAGCTTAGATTGGGCGGAGACCCAGTACTTC
CASSLDWAETQYF
>19|medium-sized|TRBD2|TRBV24-1|TRBJ2-1
TGTGCCACCAGTGATGGGGACAGGAGAGCTAGCGGGAGGACGGATGAGCAGTTCTTC
CATSDGDRRASGRTDEQFF
>15|many|NA|TRBV15|TRBJ2-3
TGTGCCACCAGCAGAGATCGGCCGGCGGCAGATACGCAGTATTTT
CATSRDRPAADTQYF
>16|NA|NA|TRBV4-3|TRBJ2-2
TGCGCCAGCAGCCAAGATCAAGTGAGTGGCACCGGGGAGCTGTTTTTT
CASSQDQVSGTGELFF
>14|large|TRBD1|TRBV28|TRBJ2-7
TGTGCCAGCAGTCCAGGGACAGGGAACTACGAGCAGTACTTC
CASSPGTGNYEQYF
>11|many|NA|TRBV10-2|TRBJ2-7
TGCGCCAGCAGTGATGCATGGGAGCAGTACTTC
CASSDAWEQYF
>14|NA|TRBD1|TRBV30|TRBJ2-3
TGTGCCTGGGGGGACAGGAGGGCCACAGATACGCAGTATTTT
CAWGDRRATDTQYF
>15|many|TRBD2|TRBV9|TRBJ2-2
TGTGCCAGCAGCGGACTAGCGGGTGGGACCGGGGAGCTGTTTTTT
CASSGLAGGTGELFF
>16|many|NA|TRBV19|TRBJ2-7
TGTGCCAGTAGTATCTCGGCGGCACGGGGCTCCTACGAGCAGTACTTC
CASSISAARGSYEQYF
>15|many|TRBD1|TRBV27|TRBJ2-7
TGTGCCAGCAGTCCGCGGTCGGGACAGGGGGCAGTGCAGTACTTC
CASSPRSGQGAVQYF
>16|many|NA|TRBV27|TRBJ2-7
TGTGCCAGCAGTTTATTTTCAGGGGTAAACTCCTACGAGCAGTACTTC
CASSLFSGVNSYEQYF
>15|many|NA|TRBV24-1|TRBJ1-5
TGTGCCACCAGTGAATCAAAGGGCTACAATCAGCCCCAGCATTTT
CATSESKGYNQPQHF
>15|medium-sized|TRBD1|TRBV28|TRBJ2-6
TGTGCCAGCAGCAAACAGGGGTCCGGGGCCAACGTCCTGACTTTC
CASSKQGSGANVLTF
>13|medium-sized|NA|TRBV28|TRBJ2-3
TGTGCCAGCAGTTGGTCAGGTACAGATACGCAGTATTTT
CASSWSGTDTQYF
>16|many|TRBD2|TRBV10-3|TRBJ2-7
TGTGCCATCAGTGGAACCGGGACTAGCGTTTCCTACGAGCAGTACTTC
CAISGTGTSVSYEQYF
>17|medium-sized|NA|TRBV10-3|TRBJ2-7
TGTGCCATCAGTGAGCCGGAGGGGGGGAATGTAGGCTACGAGCAGTACTTC
CAISEPEGGNVGYEQYF
>13|many|NA|TRBV29-1|TRBJ2-7
TGCAGCGTCTTTACAGTAAACTCCTACGAGCAGTACTTC
CSVFTVNSYEQYF
>15|many|TRBD1|TRBV28|TRBJ1-6
TGTGCCAGCAGTTTTGAGGACAGGGGTTATTCACCCCTCCACTTT
CASSFEDRGYSPLHF
>15|medium-sized|NA|TRBV6-2/TRBV6-3|TRBJ1-5
TGTGCCAGCAGTTACCAGGGATATAGCAATCAGCCCCAGCATTTT
CASSYQGYSNQPQHF
>13|NA|NA|TRBV10-2|TRBJ2-5
TGCGCCAGCAGGGAGGATCTCCAAGAGACCCAGTACTTC
CASREDLQETQYF
>15|medium-sized|TRBD1|TRBV19|TRBJ2-1
TGTGCCAGCCAGCAACAGGGGGCTTCCTACAATGAGCAGTTCTTC
CASQQQGASYNEQFF
>15|medium-sized|NA|TRBV7-8|TRBJ2-1
TGTGCCAGCAGCTTAAGCGGGGCTACAGGGTTTTGGCAGTTCTTC
CASSLSGATGFWQFF
>16|many|TRBD2|TRBV28|TRBJ2-1
TGTGCCAGCAGTTTAATCGGCGGGAGCTCCTACAATGAGCAGTTCTTC
CASSLIGGSSYNEQFF
>15|many|TRBD2|TRBV29-1|TRBJ2-1
TGCAGCGTAATCCGTGGACTAGCGGGAGCCAATGAGCAGTTCTTC
CSVIRGLAGANEQFF
>13|many|TRBD1|TRBV10-3|TRBJ1-5
TGTGCCATTGCCGGGACAGGGAATCAGCCCCAGCATTTT
CAIAGTGNQPQHF